These 17 T cell receptor beta chains originate from one sample sequenced in a study of OX40 agonist ivuxolimab in advanced cancers. Only in-frame clones appear in the TCRdb table, and some are missing; sequencing was by immunoSEQ multiplex PCR. The profile shows some 95,000 clones, 70% to 90% of them singletons. This sample comprised CD4+ or CD8+ T cells sorted from blood, obtained in a trial of the OX40 agonist ivuxolimab. These receptors were obtained from an adult with an advanced solid tumor such as melanoma, head and neck, liver or kidney cancer.

The V and J genes are TRBV7-2 and TRBJ2-1; D unclear. Per the germline V gene, CDR1 is SGHTA and CDR2 is FQGNSA. The CDR3 has 17 amino acids. The germline V and J ends were trimmed by 1 base and 3 bases, with 16 bases remaining between them. The CDR3 reads CASSLVFTVASYNEQFF. Written as DNA, the CDR3 is TGTGCCAGCAGCTTAGTATTTACGGTCGCCAGCTACAATGAGCAGTTCTTC.

This clone was recorded once. The chain employs TRBV11-2 and TRBJ1-4; 8 nucleotides line up with TRBD1. The germline V gene encodes CDR1 SGHAT and CDR2 FQNNGV. J was trimmed by 15 bases and V by 0 bases; bases with no gene match: 15. This CDR3 region has 16 residues. The CDR3 nucleotides are TGTGCCAGCAGCTTAGATTCTTTTAATCGGGGGACAGGCTTGTTTTTT. This translates into CASSLDSFNRGTGLFF.

Worth noting for this clone: Because the CDR3 is missing its conserved closing phenylalanine or tryptophan, this is likely a read error. The chain recombines TRBV6-1 with TRBJ1-6; D remains ambiguous. The length of the CDR3 is 14 residues. Germline lookup yields CDR1 MNHNS and CDR2 SASEGT. V was shortened by 2 bases and J by 6 bases, with 8 bases between the two germline ends. The CDR3 bases are TGTGCCAGCAGTGAATTGAGGTCTAATTCACCCCTCCACCTT. Its translation: CASSELRSNSPLHL.

The chain joins TRBV15 to TRBJ2-3; D remains ambiguous. The CDR3 runs 18 residues. Trimming left V 0 bases short and J 8 bases short, with 24 bases between. Germline V gene data show CDR1 as LNHNV and CDR2 as YYDKDF (reference sequence). This CDR3 reads CATSRERRNSGELGTQYF. CDR3 nucleotide sequence: TGTGCCACCAGCAGAGAGAGAAGGAATAGTGGTGAACTTGGTACGCAGTATTTT.

Comments on this clone: The sample holds other DNA sequences that translate to the same CDR3. The CDR3 loop reads CASSPFFRSTDTQYF. The CDR3 DNA reads as TGTGCCAGCTCACCTTTCTTCAGATCCACAGATACGCAGTATTTT. V usage is TRBV18 and J usage is TRBJ2-3; D gene uncertain. CDR1 is KGHSH and CDR2 is LQKENI in the germline V gene. The CDR3 runs to 15 residues. V shed 3 bases and J shed 2 bases, with 12 bases lying between them.

This chain joins TRBV7-2 and TRBJ1-6, with 10 bases identical to TRBD1. The V segment lost 5 bases and the J segment 0 bases; nucleotides outside the gene matches: 7. There are 18 residues in the CDR3. The germline CDR1 and CDR2 sequences are SGHTA and FQGNSA. DNA of the CDR3: TGTGCCAGCAGCCCCTCCCGACAGGGGGCCTCCTATAATTCACCCCTCCACTTT. It yields the protein CASSPSRQGASYNSPLHF.

The chain has TRBV7-3 and TRBJ2-2; no reliable D call. CDR3 length equals 14 residues. The germline V gene encodes CDR1 SGHTA and CDR2 FQGTGA. The V gene lost 2 bases and the J gene lost 1 base, with 5 bases spanning the gap. CDR3 nucleotides: TGTGCCAGCAGCTTACTGGGGAACACCGGGGAGCTGTTTTTT. Translating gives CASSLLGNTGELFF.

The V gene is TRBV5-1, the J gene TRBJ2-1; TRBD1 agrees at 10 bases. The CDR3 consists of 13 residues. Trimming removed 4 bases from V and 12 bases from J; junction bases left unmatched: 7. The V gene's germline CDR1 is SGHRS and CDR2 YFSETQ. DNA of the CDR3: TGCGCCAGCAGCACCCGGGACAGGGGAGGGCAGTTCTTC. Amino acids: CASSTRDRGGQFF.

The V gene is TRBV6-4, the J gene TRBJ2-3; the D gene is possibly TRBD2 (6 bases). CDR1 is MRHNA and CDR2 is SNTAGT in the germline V gene. This CDR3 region has 14 residues. V lost 0 bases to trimming and J lost 5 bases, with 9 bases between them. CDR3 loop: CASSDSTSGDTQYF. CDR3 nucleotides: TGTGCCAGCAGTGACTCGACTAGTGGAGATACGCAGTATTTT.

The chain combines TRBV6-5 with TRBJ1-6, with D perhaps matching TRBD1 (6 bases). V was trimmed by 7 bases and J by 5 bases, leaving 15 bases between them. Germline V lookup: CDR1 MNHEY, CDR2 SVGAGI. CDR3 length: 15 amino acids. DNA for the CDR3: TGTGCCAGCATAGGGAACAGGGTCGATAATTCACCCCTCCACTTT. Amino acid sequence: CASIGNRVDNSPLHF.

The rearrangement uses TRBV18 and TRBJ2-2; no clear D. V lost 1 base to trimming and J lost 7 bases, with 13 bases between them. CDR1 and CDR2 from the germline V gene are KGHSH and LQKENI. The CDR3 loop spans 15 amino acids. The CDR3 coding sequence is TGTGCCAGCTCACCACGCAAGGTTGAGGTCGGGGAGCTGTTTTTT. This translates into CASSPRKVEVGELFF. Using reference TRBV18 and TRBJ2-2 for the parts outside the CDR3, the full variable domain is NAGVMQNPRHLVRRRGQEARLRCSPMKGHSHVYWYRQLPEEGLKFMVYLQKENIIDESGMPKERFSAEFPKEGPSILRIQQVVRGDSAAYFCASSPRKVEVGELFFGEGSRLTVL.

The chain combines TRBV5-1 with TRBJ2-3; no clear D. The CDR3 spans 14 residues. Trimming took off 4 bases at V and 5 bases at J, with 14 bases between the two ends. Germline lookup yields CDR1 SGHRS and CDR2 YFSETQ. In DNA form, the CDR3 reads TGCGCCAGCAGCCCCCTTGATAGCCGAGATACGCAGTATTTT. This translates into CASSPLDSRDTQYF.

This chain uses TRBV27 with TRBJ1-1; D is uncertain. The CDR3 spans 15 residues. From germline, CDR1 is MNHEY and CDR2 SMNVEV (reference sequence). V was trimmed by 5 bases and J by 6 bases, leaving 19 bases between them. The CDR3 sequence: CASSPRKLGDSEAFF. The CDR3 DNA is TGTGCCAGCAGTCCCCGAAAGTTAGGCGACTCTGAAGCTTTCTTT.

The genes are TRBV14 and TRBJ1-2; no clear D gene. V was shortened by 1 base and J by 4 bases, with 7 bases between the two germline ends. This CDR3 region has 13 residues. Germline-derived CDR1 and CDR2 are SGHDN and FVKESK. In DNA, the CDR3 is TGTGCCAGCAGCCAAGGACGGGCCTATGGCTACACCTTC. It encodes CASSQGRAYGYTF. Together with reference TRBV14 and TRBJ1-2, the CDR3 gives the full variable domain: EAGVTQFPSHSVIEKGQTVTLRCDPISGHDNLYWYRRVMGKEIKFLLHFVKESKQDESGMPNNRFLAERTGGTYSTLKVQPAELEDSGVYFCASSQGRAYGYTFGSGTRLTVV.

This chain joins TRBV29-1 and TRBJ2-7, with D perhaps matching TRBD1 or TRBD2 (5 bases each). From germline, CDR1 is SQVTM and CDR2 ANQGSEA. Trimming removed 4 bases from V and 5 bases from J, with 15 bases in between. This CDR3 has 13 amino acids. The CDR3 DNA follows: TGCAGCGTTGCCGGGACCGATTTCCACGAGCAGTACTTC. Translation: CSVAGTDFHEQYF.

The CDR3, as DNA: TGTGCCAGCAGCTTTGCAGGGGGGGATGAAAAACTGTTTTTT. Its translation: CASSFAGGDEKLFF. V and J are TRBV7-9 and TRBJ1-4, with 7 bases identical to TRBD1. The CDR3 loop spans 14 amino acids. V shed 3 bases, J shed 6 bases, and the junction held 4 bases outside the gene matches. The germline V gene encodes CDR1 SEHNR and CDR2 FQNEAQ (reference sequence).

V is TRBV29-1 and J is TRBJ2-1; TRBD2 is a possible D gene (6 bases). V was cut by 4 bases and J by 0 bases, with 28 bases left in between. The CDR3 has 20 amino acids. CDR1 is SQVTM and CDR2 is ANQGSEA in the germline V gene. The CDR3 reads CSVVGARRGGYFSSYNEQFF. In DNA form, the CDR3 reads TGCAGCGTTGTTGGTGCGCGGAGGGGCGGCTACTTTAGCTCCTACAATGAGCAGTTCTTC.